Below, 14 T cell receptor beta chains from the same sample are listed, as sequenced in a study of blood T cells in healthy people across ages. A second PCR of 7 to 11 cycles used a sample-barcoded 5' primer and a J-beta primer mix. TCRdb reanalysed the 5' RACE reads using MiXCR and keeps one entry per CDR3 protein. The data contain around 900,000 distinct CDR3 sequences, around 30% of them seen just once; the ten biggest clones take up approximately 15%. Sequenced material: blood. Every receptor here comes from a woman of 80 years or more in good health.

This clonotype was observed many times. The chain uses TRBV6-1 and TRBJ2-3; 7 positions match TRBD2. This CDR3 spans 13 amino acids. V lost 3 bases to trimming and J lost 5 bases; unmatched junction nucleotides: 2. Per the germline V gene, CDR1 is MNHNS and CDR2 is SASEGT. The CDR3 sequence: CASSDLAGDTQYF. CDR3 bases: TGTGCCAGCAGTGATTTAGCGGGAGATACGCAGTATTTT.

This clonotype appeared a few times. V usage is TRBV6-1 and J usage is TRBJ2-5; 7 bases map to TRBD1. V dropped 2 bases and J dropped 3; count of bases not matched to a gene: 0. CDR3 length equals 13 residues. Germline loops: CDR1 MNHNS, CDR2 SASEGT. The CDR3 bases are TGTGCCAGCAGTGAACAGGGGGAAGAGACCCAGTACTTC. Translation: CASSEQGEETQYF.

The V and J genes are TRBV14 and TRBJ1-6, with a tentative D call TRBD1 (5 bases). V lost 0 bases, J lost 10 bases, and 13 bases lay in between. This CDR3 has 15 residues. Germline CDR1 reads SGHDN; CDR2 reads FVKESK. The CDR3 reads CASSQDGTGWSPLHF. CDR3 DNA sequence: TGTGCCAGCAGCCAAGATGGGACGGGCTGGTCACCCCTCCACTTT. Supplemented by reference TRBV14 and TRBJ1-6, the full variable domain reads EAGVTQFPSHSVIEKGQTVTLRCDPISGHDNLYWYRRVMGKEIKFLLHFVKESKQDESGMPNNRFLAERTGGTYSTLKVQPAELEDSGVYFCASSQDGTGWSPLHFGNGTRLTVT.

This clonotype came up many times. The chain uses TRBV20-1 and TRBJ2-1, with D tentatively TRBD1 (6 bases). The CDR3 runs to 13 residues. Trimming took off 5 bases at V and 10 bases at J, with 18 bases between the two ends. The V gene's germline CDR1 is DFQATT and CDR2 SNEGSKA (reference sequence). CDR3 DNA: TGCAGTGCTCCCTCCCCCCTTACAGGGGAGCAGTTCTTC. Translating it yields CSAPSPLTGEQFF.

The genes are TRBV7-9 and TRBJ2-5; 7 bases map to TRBD2. Germline CDR1 and CDR2: SEHNR and FQNEAQ (reference sequence). With 1 base clipped from V and 4 bases from J, the junction kept 6 bases outside the gene matches. There are 15 residues in the CDR3. CDR3 sequence reads: CASSLEASGGETQYF. CDR3 nucleotide sequence: TGTGCCAGCAGCTTAGAGGCTAGCGGAGGAGAGACCCAGTACTTC.

This clonotype has more than one count but fewer than ten. This rearrangement joins TRBV7-9 to TRBJ2-2; the match to TRBD1 covers 7 bases. From germline, CDR1 is SEHNR and CDR2 FQNEAQ (reference sequence). V lost 4 bases, J lost 2 bases, and 13 bases stayed unmatched. The CDR3 has 18 residues. The CDR3 region has the DNA TGTGCCAGCAGCTCCTTCCCCGTGAGACAGGGAAACACCGGGGAGCTGTTTTTT. This gives the protein CASSSFPVRQGNTGELFF. Full variable domain (rest looked up from reference TRBV7-9 and TRBJ2-2): DTGVSQNPRHKITKRGQNVTFRCDPISEHNRLYWYRQTLGQGPEFLTYFQNEAQLEKSRLLSDRFSAERPKGSFSTLEIQRTEQGDSAMYLCASSSFPVRQGNTGELFFGEGSRLTVL.

This clonotype has at least ten counts. The V and J genes are TRBV27 and TRBJ2-7, with 7 nucleotides matching TRBD1. Germline values: CDR1 MNHEY, CDR2 SMNVEV (reference sequence). V shed 5 bases and J 2 bases; nucleotides not matched to a gene: 18. This CDR3 contains 18 residues. CDR3 coding DNA: TGTGCCAGCAGTCCGACGTTTACCGGGACAGTCGGCCCCTACGAGCAGTACTTC. This translates into CASSPTFTGTVGPYEQYF.

The V gene is TRBV5-1, the J gene TRBJ2-7; D possibly corresponds to TRBD2 (5 bases). The germline gives CDR1 SGHRS, CDR2 YFSETQ. Trimming took off 0 bases at V and 1 base at J, with 11 bases between the two ends. The CDR3 consists of 15 residues. The CDR3 region has the DNA TGCGCCAGCAGCTTGGACGGGGAAAGGTCCTACGAGCAGTACTTC. Its protein is CASSLDGERSYEQYF.

The chain uses TRBV7-9 and TRBJ2-3, with TRBD2 matching 15 bases. V dropped 5 bases and J dropped 7; count of bases not matched to a gene: 7. From germline, CDR1 is SEHNR and CDR2 FQNEAQ (reference sequence). The CDR3 is made up of 16 amino acids. CDR3 residues: CASSKGTSGGRNTQYF. CDR3 coding DNA: TGTGCCAGCAGCAAAGGGACTAGCGGGGGGAGGAATACGCAGTATTTT.

This chain joins TRBV29-1 and TRBJ1-1; D ambiguous. The CDR3 is 12 amino acids. The ends were cut back, 3 bases at V and 8 bases at J, with 13 bases in the middle. Germline assignment: CDR1 SQVTM and CDR2 ANQGSEA. For the CDR3, the DNA is TGCAGCGTTGATCAACTCCTAAGGGAAGCTTTCTTT. It translates to CSVDQLLREAFF.

This clonotype was counted between two and nine times. The chain links TRBV19 to TRBJ1-1, with D possibly matching TRBD1 (6 bases). Germline V gives CDR1 LNHDA, CDR2 SQIVND (reference sequence). The CDR3 contains 13 residues. Between the trimmed V and J ends, which lost 5 bases and 7 bases, there was a span of 14 bases. The chain's CDR3 is CASSVKDSFEAFF. The CDR3 region has the DNA TGTGCCAGTAGTGTCAAGGACAGTTTTGAAGCTTTCTTT.

This clonotype was detected a few times. This chain uses TRBV6-1 with TRBJ1-1, with D maybe TRBD1 (5 bases). This CDR3 region has 14 residues. With 1 base removed from V and 5 bases from J, the gap between germline ends came to 11 bases. Germline CDR1 MNHNS, CDR2 SASEGT. The CDR3 nucleotides are TGTGCCAGCAGTGAAGGTCCAGGGCGGACTGAAGCTTTCTTT. Translating gives CASSEGPGRTEAFF.

This clonotype was seen many times. This chain uses TRBV5-4 with TRBJ2-3, with TRBD2 matching over 7 bases. The CDR3 spans 15 residues. Per germline, CDR1 SGHNT and CDR2 YYREEE (reference sequence). Trimming cost V 4 bases and J 2 bases; bases outside gene matches: 7. The CDR3 DNA is TGTGCCAGCAGCACTAGACTAGCCGCCACAGATACGCAGTATTTT. This codes for CASSTRLAATDTQYF.

The rearrangement links TRBV20-1 to TRBJ2-1; either TRBD1 or TRBD2 may fit D (6 bases each). Trimming took off 1 base at V and 7 bases at J, with 14 bases between the two ends. Germline-derived CDR1 and CDR2 are DFQATT and SNEGSKA (reference sequence). The CDR3 covers 14 residues. CDR3 DNA: TGCAGTGCTAGAGCTGGTCGGGGGCGAAATGAGCAGTTCTTC. It encodes CSARAGRGRNEQFF.